The 9 T cell receptor beta chains below all came from one sample that was sequenced in a study of T cells after yellow fever vaccination. Via MiXCR, TCRdb re-called the 5' RACE reads, giving one row per CDR3 protein. Counted here are some 500,000 distinct CDR3 sequences, around an eighth occurring once; the ten biggest clones make up 11% to 15%. The sequences come from PBMCs, collected on the day of the yellow fever booster vaccination. The source of these receptors is a man aged 25-40 years who received the YFV17D yellow fever vaccine.

There are a few counts of this clonotype. The chain links TRBV24-1 to TRBJ2-1, with TRBD1 as a possible D gene (5 bases). Germline V gene sequence: CDR1 KGHDR, CDR2 SFDVKD. Trimming pared 3 bases from V and 9 bases from J, leaving 20 bases between. The CDR3 is made up of 16 amino acids. The CDR3 coding sequence is TGTGCCACCAGTGATGGTGACAGAGGTTATACTGCTGAGCAGTTCTTC. Translating it yields CATSDGDRGYTAEQFF.

The rearrangement links TRBV7-2 to TRBJ2-7; 9 nucleotides match TRBD1. This CDR3 region has 15 residues. Trimming cost V 5 bases and J 3 bases; bases outside gene matches: 8. CDR1 is SGHTA and CDR2 is FQGNSA in the germline V gene. CDR3 DNA: TGTGCCAGCAGCCCCCGAGGACAGGGGCGCTACGAGCAGTACTTC. The encoded protein is CASSPRGQGRYEQYF.

This chain connects TRBV4-2 to TRBJ2-7; 12 nucleotides match TRBD2. The V segment lost 2 bases and the J segment 6 bases; nucleotides outside the gene matches: 2. Per the germline V gene, CDR1 is LGHNA and CDR2 is YNFKEQ. The CDR3 is made up of 14 amino acids. The CDR3 here is CASSQRLAGVEQYF. The CDR3 nucleotides read TGTGCCAGCAGCCAAAGACTAGCGGGAGTCGAGCAGTACTTC.

This clonotype has at least ten counts. This chain joins TRBV3-1 and TRBJ2-7; TRBD2 matches at 8 bases. The CDR3 runs to 17 residues. Germline values: CDR1 LGHDT, CDR2 YNNKEL (reference sequence). V was pared by 0 bases and J by 2 bases, with 9 bases of the junction left unmatched. The CDR3 reads CASSQESGGLLPYEQYF. The CDR3 DNA reads TGTGCCAGCAGCCAAGAGTCGGGGGGGCTCCTACCCTACGAGCAGTACTTC.

This clonotype occurred many times. The chain carries TRBV20-1 and TRBJ2-3, with D possibly matching TRBD1 (5 bases). The germline V and J ends were trimmed by 5 bases and 6 bases, with 24 bases remaining between them. CDR1 is DFQATT, CDR2 SNEGSKA, per germline (reference sequence). The CDR3 covers 16 residues. CDR3 coding DNA: TGCAGTGCTGTTCGCCCGACAGAGTTTAAATCGGATACGCAGTATTTT. It encodes CSAVRPTEFKSDTQYF.

This clonotype appeared a few times. DNA of the CDR3: TGTGCCAGCAGATTTCCCGGACAGCTATACAATGAGCAGTTCTTC. Its translation is CASRFPGQLYNEQFF. The chain recombines TRBV28 with TRBJ2-1, with D perhaps TRBD1 (6 bases). Germline assignment: CDR1 MDHEN and CDR2 SYDVKM. The V end lost 6 bases, the J end lost 4 bases, and 16 bases lay between the germline ends. The CDR3 covers 15 residues.

The chain has TRBV12-3 or TRBV12-4 and TRBJ2-4; possible D gene TRBD1, 5 bases. V shed 2 bases and J shed 7 bases, with 12 bases lying between them. The CDR3 is 14 amino acids. As DNA, the CDR3 is TGTGCCAGCAGTTTATTAAGCAGGGTGAACATTCAGTACTTC. Translation: CASSLLSRVNIQYF.

This clonotype was recorded many times. This chain joins TRBV5-1 and TRBJ2-1, with 9 positions matching TRBD1. Germline-derived CDR1 and CDR2 are SGHRS and YFSETQ. Losses at the gene ends were 4 bases for V and 5 bases for J; bases not matched to a gene: 7. CDR3 length equals 15 residues. The CDR3 loop is CASSTGQGSHNEQFF. The CDR3 region has the DNA TGCGCCAGCAGCACGGGACAGGGAAGTCACAATGAGCAGTTCTTC.

This clonotype has only a few counts. This chain joins TRBV5-5 and TRBJ1-6; TRBD1 matches at 9 bases. This CDR3 comprises 17 residues. The J segment lost 6 bases and the V segment lost 5 bases, leaving 12 bases of the junction unmatched. Germline V gives CDR1 SGHKS, CDR2 YYEKEE (reference sequence). The CDR3 DNA reads TGTGCCAGCAGTTTTATGCCCGGACAGGGGTCTAATTCACCCCTCCACTTT. Its protein is CASSFMPGQGSNSPLHF.